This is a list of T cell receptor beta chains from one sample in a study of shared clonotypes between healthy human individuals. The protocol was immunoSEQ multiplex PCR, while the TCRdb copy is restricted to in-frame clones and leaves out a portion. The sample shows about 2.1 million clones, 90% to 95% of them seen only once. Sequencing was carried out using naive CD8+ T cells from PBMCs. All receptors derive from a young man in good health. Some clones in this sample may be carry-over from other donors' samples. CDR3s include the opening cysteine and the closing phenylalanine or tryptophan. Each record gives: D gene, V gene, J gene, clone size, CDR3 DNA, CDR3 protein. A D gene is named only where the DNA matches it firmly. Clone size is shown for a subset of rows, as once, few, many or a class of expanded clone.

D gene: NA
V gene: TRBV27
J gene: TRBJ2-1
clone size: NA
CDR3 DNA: TGTGCCAGCACCATCAGGGGGGTAGCGGGACCATACAATGAGCAGTTCTTC
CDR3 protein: CASTIRGVAGPYNEQFF

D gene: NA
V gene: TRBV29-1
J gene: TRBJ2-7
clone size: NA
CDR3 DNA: TGCAGCGTGGTTGTGACCGGTTACGAGCAGTACTTC
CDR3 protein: CSVVVTGYEQYF

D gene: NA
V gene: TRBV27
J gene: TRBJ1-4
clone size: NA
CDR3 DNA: TGTGCCAGCAGTTTATCGTCGGGGGGTTACGAACTGTTTTTT
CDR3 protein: CASSLSSGGYELFF

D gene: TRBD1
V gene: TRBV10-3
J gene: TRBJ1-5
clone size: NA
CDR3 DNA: TGTGCCAGCGGGGACAGACAGGGGGGCAATCAGCCCCAGCATTTT
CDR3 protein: CASGDRQGGNQPQHF

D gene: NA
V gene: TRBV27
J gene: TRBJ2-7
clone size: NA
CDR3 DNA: TGTGCCAGCAGGTTGGGGATTGCGGGCGAGCAGTACTTC
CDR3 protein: CASRLGIAGEQYF

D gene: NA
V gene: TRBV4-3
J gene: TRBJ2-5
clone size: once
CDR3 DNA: TGCGCCAGCAGCCAGGGGACCTCGTACCAAGAGACCCAGTACTTC
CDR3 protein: CASSQGTSYQETQYF

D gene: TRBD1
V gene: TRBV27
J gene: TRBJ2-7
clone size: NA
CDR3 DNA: TGTGCCAGCAGTCCTAGACAGGGAACTACGATTGAGCAGTACTTC
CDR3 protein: CASSPRQGTTIEQYF

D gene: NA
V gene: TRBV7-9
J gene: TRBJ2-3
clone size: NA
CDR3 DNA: TGTGCCAGCAGTACGCCGGGAGATACGCAGTATTTT
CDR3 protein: CASSTPGDTQYF

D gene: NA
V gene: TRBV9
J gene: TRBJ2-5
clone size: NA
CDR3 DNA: TGTGCCAGCAGCGAGAGGTTTTCGGGCAGGGAGACCCAGTACTTC
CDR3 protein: CASSERFSGRETQYF

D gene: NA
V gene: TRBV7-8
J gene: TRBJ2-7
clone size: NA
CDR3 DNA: TGTGCCAGCAGCGAACGAAGGGAGCAGTACTTC
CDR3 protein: CASSERREQYF

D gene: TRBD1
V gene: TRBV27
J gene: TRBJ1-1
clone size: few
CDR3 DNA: TGTGCCAGCAGTCTAAGACAGGGGGCTATCACTGAAGCTTTCTTT
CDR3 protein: CASSLRQGAITEAFF

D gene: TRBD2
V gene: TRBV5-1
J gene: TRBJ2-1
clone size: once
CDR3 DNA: TGCGCCAGCAGCTTGGCGGGACTAGCGGGAGTTCGGGAGCAGTTCTTC
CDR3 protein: CASSLAGLAGVREQFF

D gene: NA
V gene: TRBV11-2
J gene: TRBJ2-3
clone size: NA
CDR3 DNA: TGTGCCAGCAGCTCAACCCTTGGAGGGGGTCCCACAGATACGCAGTATTTT
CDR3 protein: CASSSTLGGGPTDTQYF

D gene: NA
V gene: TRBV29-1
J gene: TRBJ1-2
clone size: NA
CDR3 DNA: TGCAGCGTTCGGATGACCATTTCGGACGGCTACACCTTC
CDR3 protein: CSVRMTISDGYTF

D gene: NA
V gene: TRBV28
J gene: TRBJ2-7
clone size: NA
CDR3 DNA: TGTGCCAGCAGACAGTGGCCTCCCTACGAGCAGTACTTC
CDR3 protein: CASRQWPPYEQYF

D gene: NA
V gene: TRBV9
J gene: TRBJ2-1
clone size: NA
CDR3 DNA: TGTGCCAGCAGCCCCATTTTGACCTACAATGAGCAGTTCTTC
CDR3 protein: CASSPILTYNEQFF

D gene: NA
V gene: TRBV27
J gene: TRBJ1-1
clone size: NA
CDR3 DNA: TGTGCCAGCAGTTTAGGCCCGGGAGGCGACACTGAAGCTTTCTTT
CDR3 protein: CASSLGPGGDTEAFF

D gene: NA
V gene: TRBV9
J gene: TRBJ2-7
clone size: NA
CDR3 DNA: TGTGCCAGCAGCGTAGTGGACTCGGCAGGATACGAGCAGTACTTC
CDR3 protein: CASSVVDSAGYEQYF

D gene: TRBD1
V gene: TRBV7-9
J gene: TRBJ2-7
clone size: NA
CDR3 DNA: TGTGCCAGCAGCGCCCGACAGGGGGTGAGCTCCTACGAGCAGTACTTC
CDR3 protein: CASSARQGVSSYEQYF

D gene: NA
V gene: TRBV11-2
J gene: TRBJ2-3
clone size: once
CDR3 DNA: TGTGCCAGCAGCACTCGGGCGGGACAAAACACAGATACGCAGTATTTT
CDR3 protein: CASSTRAGQNTDTQYF

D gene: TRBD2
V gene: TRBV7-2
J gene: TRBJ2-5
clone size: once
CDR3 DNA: TGTGCCAGCAGTCAGCGGGGCAGGGATGAGACCCAGTACTTC
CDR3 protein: CASSQRGRDETQYF

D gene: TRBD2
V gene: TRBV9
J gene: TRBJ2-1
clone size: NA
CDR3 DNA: TGTGCCAGCAGCGTGTCACTAGCGGGTAACTCCTACAATGAGCAGTTCTTC
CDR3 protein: CASSVSLAGNSYNEQFF